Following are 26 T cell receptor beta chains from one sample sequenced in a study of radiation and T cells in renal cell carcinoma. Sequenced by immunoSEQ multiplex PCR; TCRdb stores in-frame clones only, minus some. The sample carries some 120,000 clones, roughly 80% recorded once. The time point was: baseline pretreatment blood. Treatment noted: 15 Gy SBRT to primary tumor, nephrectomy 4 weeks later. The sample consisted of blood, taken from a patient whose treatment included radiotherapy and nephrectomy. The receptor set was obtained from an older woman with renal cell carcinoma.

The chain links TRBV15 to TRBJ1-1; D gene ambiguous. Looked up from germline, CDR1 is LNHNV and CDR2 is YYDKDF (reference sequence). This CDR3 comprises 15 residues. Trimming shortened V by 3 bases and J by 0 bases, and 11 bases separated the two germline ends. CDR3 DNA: TGTGCCACCAGCAGGGGAGGTATCATGAACACTGAAGCTTTCTTT. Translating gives CATSRGGIMNTEAFF.

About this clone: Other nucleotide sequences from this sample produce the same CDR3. CDR3 sequence (DNA): TGTGCCAGTAGTCCACAGGGTAATGCGAATGAAAAACTGTTTTTT. Translated, it gives CASSPQGNANEKLFF. The chain has TRBV19 and TRBJ1-4, with D maybe TRBD1 (6 bases). There are 15 residues in the CDR3. The germline V and J ends were trimmed by 5 bases and 5 bases, with 15 bases remaining between them. Germline CDR1 and CDR2: LNHDA and SQIVND (reference sequence). Combining the CDR3 with reference TRBV19 and TRBJ1-4 gives the whole variable domain DGGITQSPKYLFRKEGQNVTLSCEQNLNHDAMYWYRQDPGQGLRLIYYSQIVNDFQKGDIAEGYSVSREKKESFPLTVTSAQKNPTAFYLCASSPQGNANEKLFFGSGTQLSVL.

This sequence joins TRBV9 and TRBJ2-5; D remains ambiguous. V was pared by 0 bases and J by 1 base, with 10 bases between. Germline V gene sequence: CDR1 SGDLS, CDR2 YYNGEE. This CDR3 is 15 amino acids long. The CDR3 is CASSVGNTFQETQYF. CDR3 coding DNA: TGTGCCAGCAGCGTAGGGAACACCTTCCAAGAGACCCAGTACTTC.

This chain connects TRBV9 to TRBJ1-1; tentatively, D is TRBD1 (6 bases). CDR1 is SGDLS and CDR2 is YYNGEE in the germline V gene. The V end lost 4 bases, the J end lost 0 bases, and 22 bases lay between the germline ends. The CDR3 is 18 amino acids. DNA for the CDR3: TGTGCCAGCAGCCCCAGCCTCTCAGGGGCTGGGGTGAACACTGAAGCTTTCTTT. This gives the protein CASSPSLSGAGVNTEAFF.

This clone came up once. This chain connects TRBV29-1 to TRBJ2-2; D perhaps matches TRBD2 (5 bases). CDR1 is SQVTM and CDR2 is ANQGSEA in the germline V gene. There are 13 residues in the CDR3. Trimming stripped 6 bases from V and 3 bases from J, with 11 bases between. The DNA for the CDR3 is TGCAGCGTGCCCGGGATATACACCGGGGAGCTGTTTTTT. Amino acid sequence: CSVPGIYTGELFF.

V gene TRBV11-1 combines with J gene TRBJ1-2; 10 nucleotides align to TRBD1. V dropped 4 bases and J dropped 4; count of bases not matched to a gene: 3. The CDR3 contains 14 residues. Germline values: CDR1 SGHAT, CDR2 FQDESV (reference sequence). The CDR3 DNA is TGTGCCAGCAGCTCCGGGACAGGGGCCTATGGCTACACCTTC. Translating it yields CASSSGTGAYGYTF.

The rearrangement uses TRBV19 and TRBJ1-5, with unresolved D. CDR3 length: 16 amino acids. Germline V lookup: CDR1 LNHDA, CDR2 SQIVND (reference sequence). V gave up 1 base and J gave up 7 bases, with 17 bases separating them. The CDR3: CASSIASSIPGQPQHF. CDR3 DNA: TGTGCCAGTAGTATAGCCTCCTCTATTCCCGGGCAGCCCCAGCATTTT.

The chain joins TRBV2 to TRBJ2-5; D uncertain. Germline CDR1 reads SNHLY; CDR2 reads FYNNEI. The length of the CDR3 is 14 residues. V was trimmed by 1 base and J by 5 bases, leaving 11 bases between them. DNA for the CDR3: TGTGCCAGCAGTGAAGGCTCTGCCCGGGAGACCCAGTACTTC. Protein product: CASSEGSARETQYF.

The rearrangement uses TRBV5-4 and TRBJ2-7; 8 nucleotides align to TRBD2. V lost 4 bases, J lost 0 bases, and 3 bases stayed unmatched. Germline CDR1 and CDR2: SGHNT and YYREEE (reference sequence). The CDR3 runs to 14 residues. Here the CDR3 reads CASSPGGASYEQYF. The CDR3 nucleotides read TGTGCCAGCAGCCCGGGGGGGGCCTCCTACGAGCAGTACTTC.

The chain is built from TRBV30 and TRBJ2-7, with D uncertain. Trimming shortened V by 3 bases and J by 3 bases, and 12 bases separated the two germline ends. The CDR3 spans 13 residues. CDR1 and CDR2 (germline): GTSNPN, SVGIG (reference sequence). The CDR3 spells CAWRPADLYEQYF. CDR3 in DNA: TGTGCCTGGAGGCCGGCGGACCTCTACGAGCAGTACTTC. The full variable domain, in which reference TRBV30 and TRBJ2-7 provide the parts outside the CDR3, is SQTIHQWPATLVQPVGSPLSLECTVEGTSNPNLYWYRQAAGRGLQLLFYSVGIGQISSEVPQNLSASRPQDRQFILSSKKLLLSDSGFYLCAWRPADLYEQYFGPGTRLTVT.

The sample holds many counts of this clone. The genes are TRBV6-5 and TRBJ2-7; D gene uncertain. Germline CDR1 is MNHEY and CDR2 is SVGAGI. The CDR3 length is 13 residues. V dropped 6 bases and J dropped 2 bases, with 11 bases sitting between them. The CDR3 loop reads CASRKGLTYEQYF. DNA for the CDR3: TGTGCCAGCAGGAAGGGCCTAACCTACGAGCAGTACTTC.

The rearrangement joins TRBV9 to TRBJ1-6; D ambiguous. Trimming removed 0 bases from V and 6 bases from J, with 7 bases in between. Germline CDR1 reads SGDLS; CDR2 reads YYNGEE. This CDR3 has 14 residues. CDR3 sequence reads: CASSVAASNSPLHF. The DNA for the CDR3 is TGTGCCAGCAGCGTAGCGGCCAGTAATTCACCCCTCCACTTT.

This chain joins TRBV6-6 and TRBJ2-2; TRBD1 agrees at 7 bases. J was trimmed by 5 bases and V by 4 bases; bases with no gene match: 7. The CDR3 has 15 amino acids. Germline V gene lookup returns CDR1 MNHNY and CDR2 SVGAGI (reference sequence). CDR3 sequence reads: CASSWSGGTTGELFF. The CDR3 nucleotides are TGTGCCAGCAGTTGGTCAGGGGGTACGACCGGGGAGCTGTTTTTT.

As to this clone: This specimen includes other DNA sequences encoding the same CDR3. The CDR3 DNA follows: TGTGCCACCAGCAGAGGGCTTACAGATACGCAGTATTTT. Translated, it gives CATSRGLTDTQYF. The chain is built from TRBV15 and TRBJ2-3; D is unclear. V lost 1 base and J lost 3, with 5 bases in between. This CDR3 has 13 amino acids. Germline V gene sequence: CDR1 LNHNV, CDR2 YYDKDF (reference sequence).

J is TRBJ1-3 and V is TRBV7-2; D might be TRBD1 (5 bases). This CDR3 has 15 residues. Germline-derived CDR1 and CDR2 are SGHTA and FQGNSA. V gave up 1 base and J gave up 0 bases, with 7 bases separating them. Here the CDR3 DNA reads TGTGCCAGCAGCTTAGGTGACAGCTCTGGAAACACCATATATTTT. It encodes CASSLGDSSGNTIYF.

The CDR3 loop is CASSLSGTYEQYF. The DNA of the CDR3 is TGTGCCAGCAGTTTAAGCGGGACTTACGAGCAGTACTTC. The gene calls are TRBV5-5 and TRBJ2-7; 7 nucleotides line up with TRBD2. Germline assignment: CDR1 SGHKS and CDR2 YYEKEE (reference sequence). The V and J ends lost 5 bases and 4 bases, in that order; junction bases with no gene match: 6. The CDR3 is made up of 13 amino acids.

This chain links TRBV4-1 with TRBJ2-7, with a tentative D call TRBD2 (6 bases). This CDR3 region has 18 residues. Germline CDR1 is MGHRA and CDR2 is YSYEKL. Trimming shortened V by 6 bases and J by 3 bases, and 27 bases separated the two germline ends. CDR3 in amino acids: CASRNLGGSGRGNYEQYF. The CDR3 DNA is TGCGCCAGCAGGAACCTCGGAGGGAGTGGGCGGGGAAACTACGAGCAGTACTTC.

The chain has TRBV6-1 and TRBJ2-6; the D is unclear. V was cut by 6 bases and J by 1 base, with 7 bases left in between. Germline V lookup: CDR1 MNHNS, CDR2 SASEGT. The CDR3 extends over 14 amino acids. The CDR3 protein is CASRIPSGANVLTF. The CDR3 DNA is TGTGCCAGCAGGATTCCGTCTGGGGCCAACGTCCTGACTTTC.

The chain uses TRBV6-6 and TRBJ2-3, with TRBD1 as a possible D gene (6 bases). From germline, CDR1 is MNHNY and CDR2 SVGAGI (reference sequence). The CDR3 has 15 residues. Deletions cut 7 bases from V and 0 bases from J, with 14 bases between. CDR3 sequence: CASKRTVRSTDTQYF. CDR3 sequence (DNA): TGTGCCAGCAAACGGACAGTTAGGAGCACAGATACGCAGTATTTT.

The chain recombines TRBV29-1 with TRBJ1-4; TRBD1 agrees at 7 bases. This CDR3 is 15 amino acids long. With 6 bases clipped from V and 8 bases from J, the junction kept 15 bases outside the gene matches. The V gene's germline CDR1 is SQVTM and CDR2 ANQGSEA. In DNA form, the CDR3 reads TGCAGCGTGGTAGAAAAGGGACAGCGAGGAGAAAAACTGTTTTTT. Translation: CSVVEKGQRGEKLFF.

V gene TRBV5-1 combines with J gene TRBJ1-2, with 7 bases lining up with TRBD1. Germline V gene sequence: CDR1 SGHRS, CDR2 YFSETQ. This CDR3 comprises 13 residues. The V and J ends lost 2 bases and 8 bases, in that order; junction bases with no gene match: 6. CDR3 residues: CASSLTAGGGYTF. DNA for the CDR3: TGCGCCAGCAGCTTAACGGCAGGGGGAGGCTACACCTTC.

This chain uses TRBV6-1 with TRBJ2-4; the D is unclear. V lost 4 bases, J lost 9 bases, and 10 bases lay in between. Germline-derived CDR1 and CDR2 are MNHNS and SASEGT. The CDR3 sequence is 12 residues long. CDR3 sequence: CASSAAYPIQYF. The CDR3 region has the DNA TGTGCCAGCAGTGCGGCATATCCCATTCAGTACTTC.

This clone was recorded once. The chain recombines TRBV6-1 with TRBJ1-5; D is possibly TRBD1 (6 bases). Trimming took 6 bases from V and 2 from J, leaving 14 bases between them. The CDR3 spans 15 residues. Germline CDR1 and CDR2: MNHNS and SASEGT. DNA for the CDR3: TGTGCCAGCAGCGGCGACAGGCTGGGCAATCAGCCCCAGCATTTT. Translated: CASSGDRLGNQPQHF.

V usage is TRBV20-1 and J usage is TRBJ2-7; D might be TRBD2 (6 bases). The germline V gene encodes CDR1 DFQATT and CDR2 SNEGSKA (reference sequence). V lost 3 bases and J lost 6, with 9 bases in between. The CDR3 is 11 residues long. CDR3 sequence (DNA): TGCAGTGCTAGTGGGGACTTCGAGCAGTACTTC. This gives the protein CSASGDFEQYF.

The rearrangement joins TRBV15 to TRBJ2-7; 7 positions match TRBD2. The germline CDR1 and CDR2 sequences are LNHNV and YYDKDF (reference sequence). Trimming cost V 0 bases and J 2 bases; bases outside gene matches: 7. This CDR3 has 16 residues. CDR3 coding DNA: TGTGCCACCAGCAGAGATAGTTTCGGGGGGACCTACGAGCAGTACTTC. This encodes CATSRDSFGGTYEQYF.

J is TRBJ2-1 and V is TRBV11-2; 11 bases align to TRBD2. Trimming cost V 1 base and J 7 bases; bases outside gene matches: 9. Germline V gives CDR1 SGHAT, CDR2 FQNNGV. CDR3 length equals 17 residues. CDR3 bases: TGTGCCAGCAGCTTAGTGGTAGCGGGAGGGCCGATGAATGAGCAGTTCTTC. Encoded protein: CASSLVVAGGPMNEQFF.